These T cell receptor beta chains were read from a single sample in a study of blood T cell repertoires in COVID-19. TCRdb's table, derived via immunoSEQ multiplex PCR, lists solely in-frame clones and lacks some. In the table there are about 250,000 clones, approximately 90% of which are singletons. Specimen: peripheral blood. The origin of the receptors is a woman aged 30 to 39 with COVID-19, enrolled during active disease. CDR3s include the opening cysteine and the closing phenylalanine or tryptophan. The order of the fields is V gene, clone size, J gene, D gene, CDR3 protein, CDR3 DNA. A D gene is named only where the DNA matches it firmly. The size entry is marked missing in some rows and otherwise reads once, few, many or a size class.

V gene: TRBV11-3
clone size: -
J gene: TRBJ2-6
D gene: TRBD2
CDR3 protein: CASSLDSAGGTGANVLTF
CDR3 DNA: TGTGCCAGCAGCTTAGACTCCGCGGGGGGCACTGGGGCCAACGTCCTGACTTTC

V gene: TRBV5-4
clone size: once
J gene: TRBJ2-1
D gene: TRBD2
CDR3 protein: CASSFLPGLQGGGRQFF
CDR3 DNA: TGTGCCAGCAGCTTTCTCCCGGGACTGCAGGGCGGGGGGAGGCAGTTCTTC

V gene: TRBV5-1
clone size: -
J gene: TRBJ2-1
D gene: -
CDR3 protein: CASSSVGEDEQFF
CDR3 DNA: TGCGCCAGCAGCTCGGTCGGAGAGGATGAGCAGTTCTTC

V gene: TRBV7-2
clone size: -
J gene: TRBJ2-1
D gene: -
CDR3 protein: CASSLDGLDYNEQFF
CDR3 DNA: TGTGCCAGCAGCTTAGATGGACTCGACTACAATGAGCAGTTCTTC

V gene: TRBV24-1
clone size: -
J gene: TRBJ1-2
D gene: -
CDR3 protein: CATSDYTKGVGYTF
CDR3 DNA: TGTGCCACCAGTGATTATACTAAGGGGGTCGGCTACACCTTC

V gene: TRBV3-1/TRBV3-2
clone size: -
J gene: TRBJ2-7
D gene: TRBD1
CDR3 protein: CASSHGTDYEQYF
CDR3 DNA: TGTGCCAGCAGCCACGGGACAGACTACGAGCAGTACTTC

V gene: TRBV20-1
clone size: -
J gene: TRBJ2-7
D gene: TRBD2
CDR3 protein: CSASFLGSRNIRTSGGTYEQYF
CDR3 DNA: TGCAGTGCTAGTTTTTTGGGCTCTAGAAACATTCGGACTAGCGGGGGCACCTACGAGCAGTACTTC

V gene: TRBV3-1/TRBV3-2
clone size: -
J gene: TRBJ2-5
D gene: -
CDR3 protein: CASSLGVMRGEETQYF
CDR3 DNA: TGTGCCAGCAGCCTAGGGGTGATGCGGGGAGAAGAGACCCAGTACTTC

V gene: TRBV7-8
clone size: once
J gene: TRBJ2-1
D gene: TRBD2
CDR3 protein: CASSLGAGGGYEQFF
CDR3 DNA: TGTGCCAGCAGCTTGGGGGCGGGAGGAGGTTATGAGCAGTTCTTC

V gene: TRBV3-1/TRBV3-2
clone size: -
J gene: TRBJ2-5
D gene: -
CDR3 protein: CASSQDREMETQYF
CDR3 DNA: TGTGCCAGCAGCCAAGATAGAGAAATGGAGACCCAGTACTTC

V gene: TRBV5-1
clone size: -
J gene: TRBJ2-3
D gene: TRBD2
CDR3 protein: CASSSRFERERTDTQYF
CDR3 DNA: TGCGCCAGCAGCTCGCGTTTTGAGCGGGAGAGGACAGATACGCAGTATTTT

V gene: TRBV20-1
clone size: -
J gene: TRBJ2-3
D gene: TRBD2
CDR3 protein: CSASQRGGTDTQYF
CDR3 DNA: TGCAGTGCTAGTCAGCGGGGGGGCACAGATACGCAGTATTTT

V gene: TRBV28
clone size: once
J gene: TRBJ2-5
D gene: TRBD1
CDR3 protein: CASSSRGQGQETQYF
CDR3 DNA: TGTGCCAGCAGTTCGAGAGGACAGGGCCAAGAGACCCAGTACTTC

V gene: TRBV2
clone size: -
J gene: TRBJ2-5
D gene: -
CDR3 protein: CASSEARAGVFETQYF
CDR3 DNA: TGTGCCAGCAGTGAAGCCCGGGCGGGTGTATTTGAGACCCAGTACTTC

V gene: TRBV5-8
clone size: -
J gene: TRBJ2-5
D gene: TRBD2
CDR3 protein: CASSFRGLAKETQYF
CDR3 DNA: TGTGCCAGCAGCTTTCGTGGACTAGCGAAAGAGACCCAGTACTTC

V gene: TRBV24-1
clone size: -
J gene: TRBJ2-3
D gene: TRBD2
CDR3 protein: CATSEGGTFGGDTQYF
CDR3 DNA: TGTGCCACCAGTGAGGGGGGGACCTTTGGGGGAGATACGCAGTATTTT

V gene: TRBV28
clone size: -
J gene: TRBJ2-5
D gene: -
CDR3 protein: CASRGNQETQYF
CDR3 DNA: TGTGCCAGCCGCGGGAACCAAGAGACCCAGTACTTC

V gene: TRBV4-1
clone size: -
J gene: TRBJ1-2
D gene: TRBD1
CDR3 protein: CASSRSRDRGYGYTF
CDR3 DNA: TGCGCCAGCAGCCGCTCCCGGGACAGGGGCTATGGCTACACCTTC

V gene: TRBV11-2
clone size: -
J gene: TRBJ2-1
D gene: TRBD2
CDR3 protein: CASSLAVLAGVNEQFF
CDR3 DNA: TGTGCCAGCAGCTTAGCGGTGCTAGCGGGAGTCAATGAGCAGTTCTTC

V gene: TRBV10-2
clone size: -
J gene: TRBJ2-5
D gene: -
CDR3 protein: CASSGSGGETQYF
CDR3 DNA: TGCGCCAGCAGCGGATCTGGGGGGGAGACCCAGTACTTC

V gene: TRBV13
clone size: -
J gene: TRBJ2-5
D gene: TRBD2
CDR3 protein: CASSSTGGVQETQYF
CDR3 DNA: TGTGCCAGCAGTTCGACGGGGGGTGTTCAAGAGACCCAGTACTTC

V gene: TRBV27
clone size: -
J gene: TRBJ1-4
D gene: TRBD1
CDR3 protein: CASSAYRDRNEKLFF
CDR3 DNA: TGTGCCAGCAGTGCGTACCGGGACAGGAACGAAAAACTGTTTTTT

V gene: TRBV6-5
clone size: -
J gene: TRBJ1-2
D gene: -
CDR3 protein: CASIPTRTNYGYTF
CDR3 DNA: TGTGCCAGCATCCCGACACGGACTAACTATGGCTACACCTTC

V gene: TRBV11-3
clone size: -
J gene: TRBJ1-2
D gene: -
CDR3 protein: CASSLVTVEGLPYGYTF
CDR3 DNA: TGTGCCAGCAGCTTAGTCACGGTAGAGGGCCTCCCCTATGGCTACACCTTC

V gene: TRBV12-5
clone size: -
J gene: TRBJ1-5
D gene: TRBD1
CDR3 protein: CASAPDRDNQPQHF
CDR3 DNA: TGTGCTAGTGCCCCTGACAGGGACAATCAGCCCCAGCATTTT

V gene: TRBV5-6
clone size: -
J gene: TRBJ2-5
D gene: TRBD1
CDR3 protein: CASSSPGTGEETQYF
CDR3 DNA: TGTGCCAGCAGCTCTCCCGGGACAGGGGAAGAGACCCAGTACTTC

V gene: TRBV7-2
clone size: -
J gene: TRBJ1-1
D gene: -
CDR3 protein: CASSLGFFDSEAFF
CDR3 DNA: TGTGCCAGCAGCTTAGGTTTTTTCGACAGTGAAGCTTTCTTT

V gene: TRBV7-2
clone size: -
J gene: TRBJ2-5
D gene: TRBD2
CDR3 protein: CASSLEGGRVETQYF
CDR3 DNA: TGTGCCAGCAGCTTAGAAGGCGGGAGAGTTGAGACCCAGTACTTC

V gene: TRBV4-3
clone size: -
J gene: TRBJ1-6
D gene: -
CDR3 protein: CASSQGSAGDSPLHF
CDR3 DNA: TGCGCCAGCAGCCAAGGCAGCGCCGGCGATTCACCCCTCCACTTT

V gene: TRBV29-1
clone size: -
J gene: TRBJ2-2
D gene: -
CDR3 protein: CSVDGGILNTGELFF
CDR3 DNA: TGCAGCGTTGACGGCGGGATATTAAACACCGGGGAGCTGTTTTTT

V gene: TRBV6-6
clone size: -
J gene: TRBJ2-5
D gene: TRBD2
CDR3 protein: CASSYRSGSLRETQYF
CDR3 DNA: TGTGCCAGCAGTTACCGGAGCGGGAGTCTCCGGGAGACCCAGTACTTC

V gene: TRBV4-2
clone size: -
J gene: TRBJ1-6
D gene: TRBD1
CDR3 protein: CASSEMDRLPNSPLHF
CDR3 DNA: TGTGCCAGCAGCGAAATGGACAGGCTCCCAAATTCACCCCTCCACTTT

V gene: TRBV4-3
clone size: -
J gene: TRBJ2-2
D gene: TRBD2
CDR3 protein: CASSQETSGNTGELFF
CDR3 DNA: TGCGCCAGCAGCCAAGAAACTAGCGGCAACACCGGGGAGCTGTTTTTT

V gene: TRBV7-2
clone size: once
J gene: TRBJ2-3
D gene: TRBD2
CDR3 protein: CASSSSETSGRRGTDTQYF
CDR3 DNA: TGTGCCAGCAGCTCCAGCGAGACTAGCGGGAGGCGGGGCACAGATACGCAGTATTTT

V gene: TRBV6-2/TRBV6-3
clone size: -
J gene: TRBJ2-1
D gene: -
CDR3 protein: CASSSNRGQFF
CDR3 DNA: TGTGCCAGCAGTTCGAACCGAGGGCAGTTCTTC

V gene: TRBV5-1
clone size: -
J gene: TRBJ1-2
D gene: TRBD1
CDR3 protein: CASSLEGQGTNYGYTF
CDR3 DNA: TGCGCCAGCAGCTTGGAGGGACAGGGGACGAACTATGGCTACACCTTC

V gene: TRBV7-6
clone size: once
J gene: TRBJ1-6
D gene: -
CDR3 protein: CASSLTVFNSPLHF
CDR3 DNA: TGTGCCAGCAGCCTGACAGTCTTTAATTCACCCCTCCACTTT

V gene: TRBV6-5
clone size: -
J gene: TRBJ2-3
D gene: -
CDR3 protein: CASSYVGLPRADTQYF
CDR3 DNA: TGTGCCAGCAGTTACGTGGGACTCCCTAGGGCAGATACGCAGTATTTT

V gene: TRBV19
clone size: -
J gene: TRBJ1-4
D gene: -
CDR3 protein: CASSITGGLGEKLFF
CDR3 DNA: TGTGCCAGTAGTATTACGGGGGGACTTGGTGAAAAACTGTTTTTT

V gene: TRBV5-1
clone size: -
J gene: TRBJ2-1
D gene: TRBD2
CDR3 protein: CASSLAASGSGEQFF
CDR3 DNA: TGCGCCAGCAGCTTAGCAGCTAGCGGGAGTGGTGAGCAGTTCTTC

V gene: TRBV9
clone size: -
J gene: TRBJ1-5
D gene: TRBD1
CDR3 protein: CASGTGGNQPQHF
CDR3 DNA: TGTGCCAGCGGAACAGGGGGCAATCAGCCCCAGCATTTT

V gene: TRBV20-1
clone size: few
J gene: TRBJ1-2
D gene: -
CDR3 protein: CSASQGAYGYGYTF
CDR3 DNA: TGCAGTGCTAGTCAAGGGGCGTACGGATATGGCTACACCTTC

V gene: TRBV14
clone size: few
J gene: TRBJ2-6
D gene: TRBD1
CDR3 protein: CASSPWTGLAGANVLTF
CDR3 DNA: TGTGCCAGCAGCCCATGGACAGGGTTGGCCGGGGCCAACGTCCTGACTTTC

V gene: TRBV28
clone size: few
J gene: TRBJ2-1
D gene: -
CDR3 protein: CASSSPGTPGGNEQFF
CDR3 DNA: TGTGCCAGCAGTTCCCCCGGGACACCCGGAGGCAATGAGCAGTTCTTC

V gene: TRBV19
clone size: -
J gene: TRBJ1-1
D gene: -
CDR3 protein: CASSIANRAGNTEAFF
CDR3 DNA: TGTGCCAGTAGTATAGCGAACAGGGCGGGGAACACTGAAGCTTTCTTT

V gene: TRBV27
clone size: -
J gene: TRBJ1-1
D gene: TRBD1
CDR3 protein: CASILYRDRGTEAFF
CDR3 DNA: TGTGCCAGCATCTTGTACCGGGACAGGGGCACTGAAGCTTTCTTT

V gene: TRBV5-1
clone size: -
J gene: TRBJ1-6
D gene: TRBD1
CDR3 protein: CASSTENRGSPLHF
CDR3 DNA: TGCGCCAGCAGCACTGAAAACAGGGGTTCACCCCTCCACTTT

V gene: TRBV5-1
clone size: -
J gene: TRBJ1-4
D gene: TRBD1
CDR3 protein: CASRTGTGSEKLFF
CDR3 DNA: TGCGCCAGCAGGACCGGGACAGGAAGTGAAAAACTGTTTTTT

V gene: TRBV19
clone size: -
J gene: TRBJ2-1
D gene: TRBD1
CDR3 protein: CASSIWTGIYNEQFF
CDR3 DNA: TGTGCCAGTAGTATTTGGACAGGGATCTACAATGAGCAGTTCTTC

V gene: TRBV12-3/TRBV12-4
clone size: -
J gene: TRBJ1-1
D gene: -
CDR3 protein: CASTQNTEAFF
CDR3 DNA: TGTGCCAGCACCCAGAACACTGAAGCTTTCTTT

V gene: TRBV2
clone size: -
J gene: TRBJ1-4
D gene: TRBD1
CDR3 protein: CASVLQGVGEKLFF
CDR3 DNA: TGTGCCAGCGTGCTACAGGGGGTCGGGGAAAAACTGTTTTTT

V gene: TRBV7-9
clone size: few
J gene: TRBJ2-7
D gene: TRBD1
CDR3 protein: CASSLAQGAPDEQYF
CDR3 DNA: TGTGCCAGCAGCTTAGCGCAGGGGGCCCCCGACGAGCAGTACTTC

V gene: TRBV4-1
clone size: few
J gene: TRBJ1-1
D gene: -
CDR3 protein: CASSPQGVWSEAFF
CDR3 DNA: TGCGCCAGCAGCCCCCAAGGGGTATGGTCTGAAGCTTTCTTT

V gene: TRBV6-6
clone size: -
J gene: TRBJ2-2
D gene: TRBD2
CDR3 protein: CASRRPSGRAGELFF
CDR3 DNA: TGTGCCAGCAGGCGTCCTAGCGGGAGGGCCGGGGAGCTGTTTTTT

V gene: TRBV5-1
clone size: -
J gene: TRBJ2-3
D gene: -
CDR3 protein: CASSFVGASTDTQYF
CDR3 DNA: TGCGCCAGCAGCTTTGTGGGGGCTAGCACAGATACGCAGTATTTT